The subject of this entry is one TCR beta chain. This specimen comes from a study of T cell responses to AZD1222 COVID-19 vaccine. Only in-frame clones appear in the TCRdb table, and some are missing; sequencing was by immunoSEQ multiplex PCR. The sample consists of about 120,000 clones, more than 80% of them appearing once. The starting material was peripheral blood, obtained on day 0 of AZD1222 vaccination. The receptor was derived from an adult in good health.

The CDR3 DNA is TGCGCCAGCAGCTTGTCACAGGGGGCAGGGGAGCAGTACTTC. Translated, it gives CASSLSQGAGEQYF. This chain joins TRBV5-1 and TRBJ2-7; 9 positions agree with TRBD1. Looked up from germline, CDR1 is SGHRS and CDR2 is YFSETQ. J was trimmed by 7 bases and V by 1 base; bases with no gene match: 6. The CDR3 totals 14 residues.